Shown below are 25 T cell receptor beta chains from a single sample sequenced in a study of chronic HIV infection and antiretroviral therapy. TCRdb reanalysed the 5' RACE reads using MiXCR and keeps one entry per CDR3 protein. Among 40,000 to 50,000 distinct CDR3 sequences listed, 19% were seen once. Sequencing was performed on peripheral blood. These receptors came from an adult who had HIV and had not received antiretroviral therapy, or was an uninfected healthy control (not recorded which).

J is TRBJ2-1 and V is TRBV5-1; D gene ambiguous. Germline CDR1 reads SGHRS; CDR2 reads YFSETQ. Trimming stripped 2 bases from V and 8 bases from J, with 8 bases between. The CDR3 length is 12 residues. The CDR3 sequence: CASSFVTDEQFF. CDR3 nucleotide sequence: TGCGCCAGCAGCTTTGTGACGGATGAGCAGTTCTTC.

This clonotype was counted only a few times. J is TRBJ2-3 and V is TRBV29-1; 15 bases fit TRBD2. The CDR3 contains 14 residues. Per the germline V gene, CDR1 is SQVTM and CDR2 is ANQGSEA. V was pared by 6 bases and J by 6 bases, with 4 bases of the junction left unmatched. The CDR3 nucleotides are TGCAGCGTGGGACTAGCGGGAGGCGGCGATACGCAGTATTTT. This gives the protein CSVGLAGGGDTQYF.

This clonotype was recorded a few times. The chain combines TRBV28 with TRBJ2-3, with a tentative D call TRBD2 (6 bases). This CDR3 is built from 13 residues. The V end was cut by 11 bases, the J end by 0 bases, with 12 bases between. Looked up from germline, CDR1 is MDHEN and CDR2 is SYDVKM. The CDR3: CAAGRPSTDTQYF. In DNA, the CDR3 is TGTGCCGCGGGGCGGCCTAGCACAGATACGCAGTATTTT.

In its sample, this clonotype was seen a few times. The CDR3 region is CSATDRYTEAFF. The CDR3 DNA follows: TGCAGTGCTACGGACAGGTACACTGAAGCTTTCTTT. V gene TRBV20-1 combines with J gene TRBJ1-1; 7 nucleotides line up with TRBD1. CDR3 size: 12 residues. Germline CDR1 is DFQATT and CDR2 is SNEGSKA (reference sequence). V was pared by 4 bases and J by 3 bases, with 2 bases of the junction left unmatched.

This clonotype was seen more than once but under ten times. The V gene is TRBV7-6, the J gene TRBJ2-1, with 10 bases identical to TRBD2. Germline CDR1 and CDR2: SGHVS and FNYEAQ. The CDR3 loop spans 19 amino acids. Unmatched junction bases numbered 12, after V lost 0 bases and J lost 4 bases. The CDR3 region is CASSLAGLAVAKRYNEQFF. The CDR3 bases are TGTGCCAGCAGCTTAGCAGGACTAGCGGTAGCTAAACGATACAATGAGCAGTTCTTC.

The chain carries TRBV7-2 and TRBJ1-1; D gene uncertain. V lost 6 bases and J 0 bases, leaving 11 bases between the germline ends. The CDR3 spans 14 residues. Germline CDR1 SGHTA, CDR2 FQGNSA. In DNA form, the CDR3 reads TGTGCCAGCAGATTCACGACGTTGAACACTGAAGCTTTCTTT. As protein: CASRFTTLNTEAFF.

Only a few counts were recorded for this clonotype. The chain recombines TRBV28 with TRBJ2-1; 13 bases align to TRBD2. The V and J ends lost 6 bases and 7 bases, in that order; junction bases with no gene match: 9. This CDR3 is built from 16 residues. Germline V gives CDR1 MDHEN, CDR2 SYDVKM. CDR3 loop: CASSLGGLAGRNEQFF. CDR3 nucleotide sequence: TGTGCCAGCAGCCTCGGGGGACTAGCGGGACGTAATGAGCAGTTCTTC.

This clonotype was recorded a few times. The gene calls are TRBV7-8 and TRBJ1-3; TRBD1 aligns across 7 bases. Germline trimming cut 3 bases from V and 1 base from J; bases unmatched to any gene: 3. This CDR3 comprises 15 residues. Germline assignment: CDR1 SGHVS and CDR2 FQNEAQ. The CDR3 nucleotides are TGTGCCAGCAGCTTGAACAGGGGTTCTGGAAACACCATATATTTT. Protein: CASSLNRGSGNTIYF.

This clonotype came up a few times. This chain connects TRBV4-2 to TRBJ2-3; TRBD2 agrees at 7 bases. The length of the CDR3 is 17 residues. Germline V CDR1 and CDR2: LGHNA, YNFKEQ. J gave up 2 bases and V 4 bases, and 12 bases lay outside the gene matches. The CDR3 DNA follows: TGTGCCAGCAGCCTTCCCTCCTCTAGCGGAACCACAGATACGCAGTATTTT. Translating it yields CASSLPSSSGTTDTQYF.

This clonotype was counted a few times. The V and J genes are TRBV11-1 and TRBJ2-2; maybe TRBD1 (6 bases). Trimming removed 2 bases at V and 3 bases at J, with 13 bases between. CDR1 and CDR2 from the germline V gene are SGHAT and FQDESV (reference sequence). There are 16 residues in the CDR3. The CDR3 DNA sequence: TGTGCCAGCAGCTTACAGGGGCCCGGGGACACCGGGGAGCTGTTTTTT. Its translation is CASSLQGPGDTGELFF.

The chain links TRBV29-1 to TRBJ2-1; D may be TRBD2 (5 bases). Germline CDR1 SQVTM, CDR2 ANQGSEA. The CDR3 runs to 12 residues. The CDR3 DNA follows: TGCAGTGCAGACGAAGGCGGGAATGAGCAGTTCTTC. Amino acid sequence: CSADEGGNEQFF.

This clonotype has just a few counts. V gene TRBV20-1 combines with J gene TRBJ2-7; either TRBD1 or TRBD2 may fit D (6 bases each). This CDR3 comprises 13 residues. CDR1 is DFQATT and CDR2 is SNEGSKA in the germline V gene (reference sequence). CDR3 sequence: CRLEGGSSYEQYF. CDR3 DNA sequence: TGCAGGCTAGAGGGGGGTTCCTCCTACGAGCAGTACTTC.

The CDR3 DNA is TGTGCCAGCAGTTGGGGAGGGACAGGGAGCTCCTATAATTCACCCCTCCACTTT. This sequence encodes CASSWGGTGSSYNSPLHF. The rearrangement joins TRBV6-5 to TRBJ1-6, with TRBD1 identical over 9 bases. CDR1 is MNHEY and CDR2 is SVGAGI in the germline V gene. V was clipped by 4 bases and J by 0 bases; unmatched bases: 7. CDR3 size: 18 residues.

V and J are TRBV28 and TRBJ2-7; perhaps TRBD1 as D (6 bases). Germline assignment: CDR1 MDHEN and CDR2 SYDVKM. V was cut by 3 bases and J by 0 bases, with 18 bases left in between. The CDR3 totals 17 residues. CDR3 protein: CASSFLFTGPSSYEQYF. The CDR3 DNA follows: TGTGCCAGCAGTTTCTTGTTCACAGGGCCCAGCTCCTACGAGCAGTACTTC.

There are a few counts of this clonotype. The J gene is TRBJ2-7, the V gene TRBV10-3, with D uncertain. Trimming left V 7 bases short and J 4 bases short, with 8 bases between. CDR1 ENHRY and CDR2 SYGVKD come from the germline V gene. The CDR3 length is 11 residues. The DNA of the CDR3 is TGTGCCATCATATCCGGGTACGAGCAGTACTTC. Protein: CAIISGYEQYF.

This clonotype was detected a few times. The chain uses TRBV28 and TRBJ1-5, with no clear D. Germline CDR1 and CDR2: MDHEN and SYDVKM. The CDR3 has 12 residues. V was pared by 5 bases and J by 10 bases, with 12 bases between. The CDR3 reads CASSRADPPQHF. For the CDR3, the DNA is TGTGCCAGCAGTAGGGCGGACCCTCCCCAGCATTTT.

CDR3 loop: CASSRLAAGELFF. CDR3 nucleotides: TGTGCCAGCAGTCGACTAGCAGCCGGGGAGCTGTTTTTT. The chain carries TRBV6-6 and TRBJ2-2, with 7 bases lining up with TRBD2. J lost 6 bases, V lost 5 bases, and 3 bases had no gene match. CDR3 size: 13 residues. Germline values: CDR1 MNHNY, CDR2 SVGAGI (reference sequence).

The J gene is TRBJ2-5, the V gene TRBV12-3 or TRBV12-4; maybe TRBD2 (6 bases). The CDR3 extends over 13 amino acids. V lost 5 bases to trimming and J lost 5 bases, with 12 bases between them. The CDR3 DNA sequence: TGTGCCAGCAGTGCGACTAGATGGGAGACCCAGTACTTC. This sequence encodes CASSATRWETQYF.

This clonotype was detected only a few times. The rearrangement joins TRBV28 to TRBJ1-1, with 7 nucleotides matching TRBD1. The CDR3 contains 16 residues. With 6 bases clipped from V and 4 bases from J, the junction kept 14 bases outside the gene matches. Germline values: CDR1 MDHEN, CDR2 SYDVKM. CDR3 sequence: CASRQTGFSSRTEAFF. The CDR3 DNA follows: TGTGCCAGCAGGCAGACAGGGTTTTCGTCACGCACTGAAGCTTTCTTT. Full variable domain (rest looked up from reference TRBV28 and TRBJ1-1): DVKVTQSSRYLVKRTGEKVFLECVQDMDHENMFWYRQDPGLGLRLIYFSYDVKMKEKGDIPEGYSVSREKKERFSLILESASTNQTSMYLCASRQTGFSSRTEAFFGQGTRLTVV.

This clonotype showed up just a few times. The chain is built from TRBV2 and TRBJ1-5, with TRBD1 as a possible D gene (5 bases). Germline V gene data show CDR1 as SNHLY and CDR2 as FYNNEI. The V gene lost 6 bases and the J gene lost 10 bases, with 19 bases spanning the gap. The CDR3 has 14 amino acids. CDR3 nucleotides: TGTGCCAGCAGGCGGGCGGCAGGGCAAGGACCCCAGCATTTT. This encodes CASRRAAGQGPQHF.

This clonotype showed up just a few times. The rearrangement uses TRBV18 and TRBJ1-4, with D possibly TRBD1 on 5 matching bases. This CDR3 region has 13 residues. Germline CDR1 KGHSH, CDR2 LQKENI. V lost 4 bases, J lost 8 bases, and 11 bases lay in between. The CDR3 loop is CASSRGQEEKLFF. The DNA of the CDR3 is TGTGCCAGCTCACGGGGCCAGGAGGAAAAACTGTTTTTT.

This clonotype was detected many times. In nucleotides, the CDR3 is TGTGCCAGCAGTTTAGCGCATTTTACAGATACGCAGTATTTT. Protein product: CASSLAHFTDTQYF. The chain recombines TRBV12-3 or TRBV12-4 with TRBJ2-3, with unresolved D. Trimming took 0 bases from V and 3 from J, leaving 7 bases between them. This CDR3 is 14 amino acids long.

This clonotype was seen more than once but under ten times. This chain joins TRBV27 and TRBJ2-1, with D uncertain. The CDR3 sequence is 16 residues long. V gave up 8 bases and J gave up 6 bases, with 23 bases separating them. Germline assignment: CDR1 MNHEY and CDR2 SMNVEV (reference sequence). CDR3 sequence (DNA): TGTGCCAGCCCAAACCTTTCCGCGCCGAACCGCAATGAGCAGTTCTTC. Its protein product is CASPNLSAPNRNEQFF.

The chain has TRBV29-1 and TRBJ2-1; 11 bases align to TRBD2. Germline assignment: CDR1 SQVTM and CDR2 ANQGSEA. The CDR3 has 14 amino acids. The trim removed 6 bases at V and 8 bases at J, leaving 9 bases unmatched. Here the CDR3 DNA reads TGCAGCGTAACCGGGACTAGCGGCGGAGATGAGCAGTTCTTC. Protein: CSVTGTSGGDEQFF.

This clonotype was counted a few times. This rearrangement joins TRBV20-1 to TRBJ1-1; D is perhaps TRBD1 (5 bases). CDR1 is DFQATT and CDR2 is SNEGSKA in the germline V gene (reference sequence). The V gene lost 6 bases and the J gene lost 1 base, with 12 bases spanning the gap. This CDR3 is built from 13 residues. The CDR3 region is CSAAQGANTEAFF. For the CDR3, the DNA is TGCAGTGCCGCGCAGGGAGCGAACACTGAAGCTTTCTTT.